This TCR beta chain was documented in a study of shared clonotypes between healthy human individuals. As for the study in general: Sampling drew on donors who were two women and three men aged 18 to 49. Study-level results: Large depth notwithstanding, sorted-subset sequencing proved incomplete by rarefaction.

TCRdb's copy holds only in-frame clones and misses some; the assay was immunoSEQ multiplex PCR. The sample has about 680,000 clones; around 73% are singletons. Comment on this clone: Antigen specificity is unknown.

This CDR3 has 13 residues. Germline V gene lookup returns CDR1 MNHNS and CDR2 SASEGT. Trimming left V 8 bases short and J 5 bases short, with 15 bases between. This sequence was found in a woman between 25 and 40 years old in good health. The J gene is TRBJ2-5, the V gene TRBV6-1; D possibly matches TRBD1 or TRBD2 (5 bases each). Sequences were obtained from memory CD4+ T cells sorted from blood. Subset defined: CD45RA-negative fraction. The chain's CDR3 is CASPPGRGETQYF. Here the CDR3 DNA reads TGTGCCAGCCCACCGGGACGGGGCGAGACCCAGTACTTC.